The present T cell receptor (beta chain) was sequenced within a study of OX40 agonist ivuxolimab in advanced cancers. Study-level information: Earlier treatment with anti-PD-1, anti-PD-L1 or anti-CTLA-4 was permitted, and over 35% had received some.

Remarks on this clone: Its antigen is currently unknown.

Measured with immunoSEQ multiplex PCR; TCRdb has only the in-frame clones, and not every one. This sample has more than 85,000 clones, with around 85% found just once. V was cut by 2 bases and J by 2 bases, with 4 bases left in between. Germline V gene lookup returns CDR1 SGHTA and CDR2 FQGTGA. CDR3 length equals 13 residues. Findings and limits, study-wide: Low normalized clonal expansion also occurred in some nonresponding patients.

The chain couples TRBV7-3 to TRBJ1-3; D gene unclear. The input for sequencing was CD4+ or CD8+ T cells sorted from blood, taken in a trial of the OX40 agonist ivuxolimab. The TCR originated in an adult with an advanced solid tumor such as melanoma, head and neck, liver or kidney cancer. Here the CDR3 DNA reads TGTGCCAGCAGCTTACAGGCTGGAAACACCATATATTTT. Its translation: CASSLQAGNTIYF.